What follows are 27 T cell receptor beta chains derived from one specimen sequenced in a study of cytomegalovirus exposure and HLA in healthy donors. Both 60 Vbeta primers and 13 Jbeta primers went into the PCR. Clones were sequenced by immunoSEQ multiplex PCR, and TCRdb holds only the in-frame ones, with some missing. The data contain 200,000 to 250,000 clones, more than 75% of them singletons. Source material: PBMCs. The source is a woman aged 40 to 50 in good health and CMV-seropositive.

The chain is built from TRBV5-1 and TRBJ2-1; 11 nucleotides match TRBD2. V was pared by 5 bases and J by 8 bases, with 6 bases of the junction left unmatched. Germline CDR1 is SGHRS and CDR2 is YFSETQ. The CDR3 contains 14 residues. Written as DNA, the CDR3 is TGCGCCAGCAGGGTAGCGGGAGGGCCTTATGAGCAGTTCTTC. Its translation: CASRVAGGPYEQFF.

CDR3 nucleotides: TGTGCCTTAATGGGCCAGGGAACCTCCTACGAGCAGTACTTC. Translated, it gives CALMGQGTSYEQYF. The rearrangement uses TRBV30 and TRBJ2-7, with a tentative D call TRBD1 (5 bases). The CDR3 is 14 residues long. Germline CDR1 GTSNPN, CDR2 SVGIG (reference sequence). The V end was cut by 7 bases, the J end by 0 bases, with 16 bases between.

This clone was recorded once. The chain employs TRBV18 and TRBJ1-3; 10 bases agree with TRBD1. In germline, CDR1 is KGHSH, CDR2 LQKENI. V trimming: 6 bases; J trimming: 4 bases; junction bases outside the gene matches: 6. The CDR3 has 15 amino acids. The CDR3 DNA follows: TGTGCCAGCTCTCTGGGACAGGGGATCGGAAACACCATATATTTT. This translates into CASSLGQGIGNTIYF.

The CDR3 sequence is CASTPGRGTNSPLHF. The CDR3 DNA follows: TGTGCCAGCACCCCCGGGAGGGGTACAAATTCACCCCTCCACTTT. V is TRBV7-9 and J is TRBJ1-6; a weak D match, TRBD1 (5 bases). V gave up 7 bases and J gave up 7 bases, with 17 bases separating them. Germline-derived CDR1 and CDR2 are SEHNR and FQNEAQ (reference sequence). CDR3 length: 15 amino acids. Looking up the rest from reference TRBV7-9 and TRBJ1-6 gives the full variable domain: DTGVSQNPRHKITKRGQNVTFRCDPISEHNRLYWYRQTLGQGPEFLTYFQNEAQLEKSRLLSDRFSAERPKGSFSTLEIQRTEQGDSAMYLCASTPGRGTNSPLHFGNGTRLTVT.

The chain has TRBV4-2 and TRBJ1-6, with 7 bases identical to TRBD1. Germline V CDR1 and CDR2: LGHNA, YNFKEQ. The CDR3 has 17 amino acids. With 5 bases clipped from V and 0 bases from J, the junction kept 7 bases outside the gene matches. The chain's CDR3 is CASSTRTGSSYNSPLHF. The CDR3 DNA reads TGTGCCAGCAGCACCAGGACAGGTAGCTCCTATAATTCACCCCTCCACTTT.

CDR3 sequence (DNA): TGTGCCAGCAGTTCCCGGGGGGCCTCCATGAACACTGAAGCTTTCTTT. Translated: CASSSRGASMNTEAFF. V gene TRBV6-5 combines with J gene TRBJ1-1; possibly TRBD1 for D (6 bases). Germline CDR1 MNHEY, CDR2 SVGAGI. The CDR3 contains 16 residues. The V end lost 4 bases, the J end lost 0 bases, and 15 bases lay between the germline ends.

The V gene is TRBV7-8, the J gene TRBJ2-7; TRBD2 aligns across 14 bases. The germline gives CDR1 SGHVS, CDR2 FQNEAQ. The CDR3 covers 16 residues. The ends lost 5 bases at V and 3 bases at J; junction bases unmatched: 6. The CDR3 reads CASSLGLAGGLYEQYF. CDR3 coding DNA: TGTGCCAGCAGCCTCGGACTAGCGGGGGGCCTCTACGAGCAGTACTTC.

The chain is built from TRBV5-4 and TRBJ2-5; 12 positions match TRBD1. This CDR3 is built from 17 residues. The J segment lost 3 bases and the V segment lost 4 bases, leaving 10 bases of the junction unmatched. Germline values: CDR1 SGHNT, CDR2 YYREEE (reference sequence). CDR3 nucleotide sequence: TGTGCCAGCAGCCAGGGACAGGGGGCGGGCTTTGAAGAGACCCAGTACTTC. Its protein is CASSQGQGAGFEETQYF.

Only one count was recorded for this clone. This chain uses TRBV5-1 with TRBJ2-5, with unresolved D. This CDR3 contains 14 residues. From germline, CDR1 is SGHRS and CDR2 YFSETQ. Deletions cut 8 bases from V and 5 bases from J, with 19 bases between. The CDR3 DNA reads TGCGCCAGTAGTGTGACTGCTCGTTACGAGACCCAGTACTTC. Translation gives CASSVTARYETQYF.

V usage is TRBV12-5 and J usage is TRBJ2-3, with TRBD1 as a possible D gene (6 bases). Germline CDR1 reads LGHNT; CDR2 reads FRNRAP. V was pared by 9 bases and J by 2 bases, with 15 bases between. The CDR3 contains 14 residues. The CDR3 DNA sequence: TGTGCTAGCGTTCTGTACAGGGACACAGATACGCAGTATTTT. The encoded protein is CASVLYRDTDTQYF.

The gene calls are TRBV4-3 and TRBJ2-3, with 7 bases fitting TRBD2. After removal of 0 bases from V and 0 bases from J, the junction contained 9 bases not matched to a gene. The CDR3 runs 18 residues. The germline CDR1 and CDR2 sequences are LGHNA and YSLEER. The CDR3 DNA sequence: TGCGCCAGCAGCCAAGAAGTGGGGCTAGCGGAGAGCACAGATACGCAGTATTTT. This translates into CASSQEVGLAESTDTQYF.

The chain has TRBV11-2 and TRBJ1-1, with D perhaps matching TRBD1 (6 bases). The CDR3 runs to 12 residues. Germline CDR1 is SGHAT and CDR2 is FQNNGV. V lost 5 bases and J 6 bases, leaving 10 bases between the germline ends. CDR3 DNA sequence: TGTGCCAGCAGCGGCGGGGGGCCTGAAGCTTTCTTT. As protein: CASSGGGPEAFF.

The chain uses TRBV4-2 and TRBJ2-2; D is possibly TRBD1 (6 bases). Trimming cost V 4 bases and J 1 base, with 10 bases left between them. The CDR3 has 15 amino acids. CDR1 LGHNA and CDR2 YNFKEQ come from the germline V gene. This CDR3 reads CASSPRDKNTGELFF. In DNA form, the CDR3 reads TGTGCCAGCAGCCCCCGGGACAAGAACACCGGGGAGCTGTTTTTT.

This clone appeared a single time. The V call is TRBV18, the J call TRBJ2-2; TRBD1 matches 9 bases. Germline assignment: CDR1 KGHSH and CDR2 LQKENI. Losses at the gene ends were 1 base for V and 5 bases for J; bases not matched to a gene: 8. The CDR3 has 17 amino acids. CDR3 sequence: CASSPLQGTGSTGELFF. CDR3 sequence (DNA): TGTGCCAGCTCACCACTCCAAGGGACAGGGAGTACCGGGGAGCTGTTTTTT.

The gene calls are TRBV6-1 and TRBJ2-1, with D uncertain. V gave up 2 bases and J gave up 0 bases, with 11 bases separating them. CDR1 and CDR2 (germline): MNHNS, SASEGT. The CDR3 runs 16 residues. The CDR3 protein is CASSEFGGSSYNEQFF. DNA of the CDR3: TGTGCCAGCAGTGAATTTGGCGGAAGCTCCTACAATGAGCAGTTCTTC.

This rearrangement joins TRBV11-2 to TRBJ2-2; TRBD1 matches 8 bases. Trimming took 4 bases from V and 7 from J; bases not matched to a gene: 14. The CDR3 runs to 17 residues. Germline CDR1 and CDR2: SGHAT and FQNNGV. The CDR3 loop reads CASSSPGGTGRYGELFF. As DNA, the CDR3 is TGTGCCAGCAGCTCCCCAGGGGGGACAGGAAGATACGGGGAGCTGTTTTTT.

As for this clone: The sample contains more than one DNA sequence encoding this CDR3. The chain is built from TRBV9 and TRBJ1-2; TRBD1 is a possible D gene (6 bases). The V gene lost 1 base and the J gene lost 2 bases, with 6 bases spanning the gap. Germline CDR1 reads SGDLS; CDR2 reads YYNGEE. This CDR3 region has 13 residues. The CDR3 bases are TGTGCCAGCAGCGTACAGGGGAACTATGGCTACACCTTC. This translates into CASSVQGNYGYTF.

This chain links TRBV9 with TRBJ2-2, with a weak D call TRBD1 (6 bases). Trimming took off 3 bases at V and 2 bases at J, with 20 bases between the two ends. Per germline, CDR1 SGDLS and CDR2 YYNGEE. The CDR3 totals 18 residues. The CDR3 DNA reads as TGTGCCAGCAGCGGATTCGACAGGCGCTTATATAACACCGGGGAGCTGTTTTTT. It specifies CASSGFDRRLYNTGELFF. Looking up the rest from reference TRBV9 and TRBJ2-2 gives the full variable domain: DSGVTQTPKHLITATGQRVTLRCSPRSGDLSVYWYQQSLDQGLQFLIQYYNGEERAKGNILERFSAQQFPDLHSELNLSSLELGDSALYFCASSGFDRRLYNTGELFFGEGSRLTVL.

V usage is TRBV7-2 and J usage is TRBJ2-3, with TRBD1 matching 7 bases. Germline lookup yields CDR1 SGHTA and CDR2 FQGNSA. Germline trimming cut 0 bases from V and 4 bases from J; bases unmatched to any gene: 4. CDR3 size: 15 residues. The DNA for the CDR3 is TGTGCCAGCAGCTTAGCGATGACAGGGTCAGATACGCAGTATTTT. This codes for CASSLAMTGSDTQYF.

V usage is TRBV7-2 and J usage is TRBJ1-2; 7 bases are shared with TRBD1. The CDR3 is 15 amino acids. V lost 0 bases, J lost 3 bases, and 4 bases stayed unmatched. From germline, CDR1 is SGHTA and CDR2 FQGNSA. Here the CDR3 reads CASSLAGGRDYGYTF. CDR3 nucleotide sequence: TGTGCCAGCAGCTTAGCAGGGGGCAGGGACTATGGCTACACCTTC.

This chain links TRBV5-6 with TRBJ1-4, with TRBD1 identical over 9 bases. Germline-derived CDR1 and CDR2 are SGHDT and YYEEEE. Unmatched junction bases numbered 6, after V lost 4 bases and J lost 5 bases. The CDR3 contains 15 residues. This CDR3 reads CASSPQGAQNEKLFF. In DNA form, the CDR3 reads TGTGCCAGCAGCCCACAGGGGGCGCAGAATGAAAAACTGTTTTTT.

V usage is TRBV18 and J usage is TRBJ1-4, with 11 bases fitting TRBD1. CDR3 length: 15 residues. The germline V gene encodes CDR1 KGHSH and CDR2 LQKENI. The J segment lost 8 bases and the V segment lost 0 bases, leaving 2 bases of the junction unmatched. In nucleotides, the CDR3 is TGTGCCAGCTCACCACCTCGGGACAGGGGGGAAAAACTGTTTTTT. Translation gives CASSPPRDRGEKLFF.

This clone was counted a single time. This chain links TRBV7-3 with TRBJ1-1; a possible D gene is TRBD1 (5 bases). The CDR3 totals 14 residues. V lost 5 bases to trimming and J lost 1 base, with 11 bases between them. CDR1 and CDR2 from the germline V gene are SGHTA and FQGTGA. The CDR3 region is CASSTQGENTEAFF. Written as DNA, the CDR3 is TGTGCCAGCAGCACTCAGGGCGAGAACACTGAAGCTTTCTTT. Full variable domain (outside the CDR3, taken from reference TRBV7-3 and TRBJ1-1): GAGVSQTPSNKVTEKGKYVELRCDPISGHTALYWYRQSLGQGPEFLIYFQGTGAADDSGLPNDRFFAVRPEGSVSTLKIQRTERGDSAVYLCASSTQGENTEAFFGQGTRLTVV.

The chain joins TRBV27 to TRBJ2-1; 11 nucleotides agree with TRBD2. V shed 6 bases, J shed 5 bases, and the junction held 6 bases outside the gene matches. CDR3 length equals 15 residues. Per germline, CDR1 MNHEY and CDR2 SMNVEV (reference sequence). In DNA form, the CDR3 reads TGTGCCAGCAGCGGGACTAGCGGAAATCACAATGAGCAGTTCTTC. It is translated as CASSGTSGNHNEQFF.

This clone was observed once. The rearrangement uses TRBV2 and TRBJ1-1; 9 bases are a match to TRBD1. The CDR3 sequence is 14 residues long. Germline loops: CDR1 SNHLY, CDR2 FYNNEI. Trimming removed 6 bases from V and 5 bases from J; junction bases left unmatched: 7. This CDR3 reads CASRERDRVTEAFF. The CDR3 nucleotides are TGTGCCAGCAGGGAGAGGGACAGGGTGACTGAAGCTTTCTTT.

The chain uses TRBV18 and TRBJ1-1; 8 bases line up with TRBD1. Germline-derived CDR1 and CDR2 are KGHSH and LQKENI. The CDR3 extends over 14 amino acids. Trimming cost V 2 bases and J 10 bases; bases outside gene matches: 9. This chain's CDR3 is CASSPLDREGVAFF. The CDR3 DNA is TGTGCCAGCTCACCATTGGACAGGGAAGGGGTAGCTTTCTTT.

V gene TRBV5-1 combines with J gene TRBJ1-2; TRBD1 matches 8 bases. CDR1 and CDR2 (germline): SGHRS, YFSETQ. This CDR3 contains 14 residues. V was pared by 1 base and J by 2 bases, with 1 base of the junction left unmatched. Here the CDR3 reads CASSLRTGNYGYTF. CDR3 nucleotides: TGCGCCAGCAGCTTGCGGACAGGGAACTATGGCTACACCTTC.